These T cell receptor beta chains were read from a single sample in a study of T-cell memory formation after mild COVID-19. TCRdb ran MiXCR on the 5' RACE reads and lists one entry per CDR3 protein. The sample has 300,000 to 400,000 distinct CDR3 sequences; more than 20% are singletons. The sequenced sample was PBMCs or a T cell subset sorted from them (not recorded which). The receptor set was obtained from an adult woman who had mild COVID-19 (a few samples of this study predate the infection). Cell type and time point are not known. CDR3s include the opening cysteine and the closing phenylalanine or tryptophan. A D gene is named only where the DNA matches it firmly. Clone size is not always given. Where it is, it says once, few, many or a class for expanded clones.

d_call: NA; clone_size: NA; j_call: TRBJ1-1; v_call: TRBV12-3/TRBV12-4; cdr3_length: 12; cdr3_nt: TGTGCCAGCAGTTTTGGCCTCCGGCGGGCTTTCTTT; cdr3_aa: CASSFGLRRAFF
d_call: TRBD1; clone_size: NA; j_call: TRBJ1-1; v_call: TRBV11-2; cdr3_length: 17; cdr3_nt: TGTGCCAGCAGCTTAGCCCCAACAGGGGCTGGGGACACTGAAGCTTTCTTT; cdr3_aa: CASSLAPTGAGDTEAFF
d_call: TRBD1; clone_size: NA; j_call: TRBJ1-1; v_call: TRBV12-3/TRBV12-4; cdr3_length: 14; cdr3_nt: TGTGCCAGCACCTACAGGGGGCAAGGCACTGAAGCTTTCTTT; cdr3_aa: CASTYRGQGTEAFF
d_call: NA; clone_size: NA; j_call: TRBJ1-6; v_call: TRBV12-3/TRBV12-4; cdr3_length: 15; cdr3_nt: TGTGCCAGCAGTGTATGGGGGGCGCAGGGTTCACCCCTCCACTTT; cdr3_aa: CASSVWGAQGSPLHF
d_call: TRBD2; clone_size: few; j_call: TRBJ2-2; v_call: TRBV4-3; cdr3_length: 17; cdr3_nt: TGCGCCAGCAGCCAAGTTGCGACTAGCGGGATATCCGGGGAGCTGTTTTTT; cdr3_aa: CASSQVATSGISGELFF
d_call: NA; clone_size: few; j_call: TRBJ2-1; v_call: TRBV24-1; cdr3_length: 18; cdr3_nt: TGTGCCACCAGTGATACTCCGGTGGGGAGGGGGGTTGTCAATGAGCAGTTCTTC; cdr3_aa: CATSDTPVGRGVVNEQFF
d_call: NA; clone_size: NA; j_call: TRBJ1-3; v_call: TRBV7-8; cdr3_length: 16; cdr3_nt: TGTGCCAGCAACGATCTACAGGGTAGCTCTGGAAACACCATATATTTT; cdr3_aa: CASNDLQGSSGNTIYF
d_call: NA; clone_size: many; j_call: TRBJ2-6; v_call: TRBV29-1; cdr3_length: 15; cdr3_nt: TGCAGCGTTGCAGCTCCAACCATTGGGGCCAACGTCCTGACTTTC; cdr3_aa: CSVAAPTIGANVLTF
d_call: NA; clone_size: NA; j_call: TRBJ2-5; v_call: TRBV7-2; cdr3_length: 15; cdr3_nt: TGTGCCAGCAGCTTCCATTGGGGCTCCGGGGAGACCCAGTACTTC; cdr3_aa: CASSFHWGSGETQYF
d_call: NA; clone_size: NA; j_call: TRBJ2-7; v_call: TRBV12-3/TRBV12-4; cdr3_length: 12; cdr3_nt: TGTGCCAGCAGTTCGATAGGGTACGAGCAGTACTTC; cdr3_aa: CASSSIGYEQYF
d_call: NA; clone_size: few; j_call: TRBJ1-1; v_call: TRBV5-4; cdr3_length: 15; cdr3_nt: TGTGCCAGCAGCCCTACAGGGAGGTCGAGCACTGAAGCTTTCTTT; cdr3_aa: CASSPTGRSSTEAFF
d_call: NA; clone_size: NA; j_call: TRBJ1-6; v_call: TRBV4-2; cdr3_length: 17; cdr3_nt: TGTGCCAGCAGCCAAGAGGGGTGGTCGCGGCGGGGTTCACCCCTCCACTTT; cdr3_aa: CASSQEGWSRRGSPLHF
d_call: NA; clone_size: many; j_call: TRBJ2-1; v_call: TRBV12-3/TRBV12-4; cdr3_length: 15; cdr3_nt: TGTGCCAGCAGCGCCTCGCGGGCCAGCACAAATGAGCAGTTCTTC; cdr3_aa: CASSASRASTNEQFF
d_call: NA; clone_size: few; j_call: TRBJ2-3; v_call: TRBV6-1; cdr3_length: 13; cdr3_nt: TGTGCCAGCAGTGAAGGGGCCGTTGGGACGCAGTATTTT; cdr3_aa: CASSEGAVGTQYF
d_call: NA; clone_size: many; j_call: TRBJ1-5; v_call: TRBV7-8; cdr3_length: 15; cdr3_nt: TGTGCCAGCAGCGCGATATCGAATAGCAATCAGCCCCAGCATTTT; cdr3_aa: CASSAISNSNQPQHF
d_call: NA; clone_size: NA; j_call: TRBJ2-2; v_call: TRBV29-1; cdr3_length: 13; cdr3_nt: TGCAGCGTTTGGGGATTGAACACCGGGGAGCTGTTTTTT; cdr3_aa: CSVWGLNTGELFF
d_call: NA; clone_size: NA; j_call: TRBJ2-7; v_call: TRBV30; cdr3_length: 11; cdr3_nt: TGTGCCTGGAGTACAGGCTACGAGCAGTACTTC; cdr3_aa: CAWSTGYEQYF
d_call: NA; clone_size: few; j_call: TRBJ1-4; v_call: TRBV6-2/TRBV6-3; cdr3_length: 12; cdr3_nt: TGTGCCAGCAGTTACTCGGCGGAAAAACTGTTTTTT; cdr3_aa: CASSYSAEKLFF
d_call: NA; clone_size: few; j_call: TRBJ1-2; v_call: TRBV4-1; cdr3_length: 15; cdr3_nt: TGCGCCAGCAGCCAAGACAGTATCGGGGGGAATGGCTACACCTTC; cdr3_aa: CASSQDSIGGNGYTF
d_call: NA; clone_size: NA; j_call: TRBJ2-5; v_call: TRBV10-3; cdr3_length: 13; cdr3_nt: TGTGCCATCAGTGAGCTGCAGGTTGAGACCCAGTACTTC; cdr3_aa: CAISELQVETQYF
d_call: NA; clone_size: once; j_call: TRBJ2-7; v_call: TRBV6-2/TRBV6-3; cdr3_length: 14; cdr3_nt: TGTGCCAGCAGTTACGGACCTTTAGCGGACGAGCAGTACTTC; cdr3_aa: CASSYGPLADEQYF
d_call: NA; clone_size: few; j_call: TRBJ1-1; v_call: TRBV5-1; cdr3_length: 14; cdr3_nt: TGCGCCAGCAGCTTCGACAGCATGAACACTGAAGCTTTCTTT; cdr3_aa: CASSFDSMNTEAFF
d_call: NA; clone_size: few; j_call: TRBJ2-6; v_call: TRBV5-1; cdr3_length: 17; cdr3_nt: TGCGCCAGCAGCTTCCAGGGTGGTGGCTCTGGGGCCAACGTCCTGACTTTC; cdr3_aa: CASSFQGGGSGANVLTF
d_call: NA; clone_size: NA; j_call: TRBJ1-1; v_call: TRBV3-1; cdr3_length: 12; cdr3_nt: TGTGCCAGCAGCCCGGGGCTCGCTGAAGCTTTCTTT; cdr3_aa: CASSPGLAEAFF
d_call: NA; clone_size: NA; j_call: TRBJ2-7; v_call: TRBV6-2/TRBV6-3; cdr3_length: 14; cdr3_nt: TGTGCCAGCAGCCACCGGACGGGCCGCTACGAGCAGTACTTC; cdr3_aa: CASSHRTGRYEQYF
d_call: NA; clone_size: NA; j_call: TRBJ2-7; v_call: TRBV7-9; cdr3_length: 13; cdr3_nt: TGTGCCAGCAGCTTAGTAAATTCCTACGAGCAGTACTTC; cdr3_aa: CASSLVNSYEQYF
d_call: NA; clone_size: few; j_call: TRBJ2-7; v_call: TRBV7-9; cdr3_length: 17; cdr3_nt: TGTGCCAGCAGCTTCCCCGGGGCTGTCTCAGGGCTCTACGAGCAGTACTTC; cdr3_aa: CASSFPGAVSGLYEQYF
d_call: NA; clone_size: NA; j_call: TRBJ1-5; v_call: TRBV24-1; cdr3_length: 12; cdr3_nt: TGTGCCACCAGTGATGAGGATCAGCCCCAGCATTTT; cdr3_aa: CATSDEDQPQHF
d_call: NA; clone_size: NA; j_call: TRBJ1-2; v_call: TRBV2; cdr3_length: 12; cdr3_nt: TGTGCCAGCAGTGGCATTAACTATGGCTACACCTTC; cdr3_aa: CASSGINYGYTF
d_call: TRBD2; clone_size: NA; j_call: TRBJ2-5; v_call: TRBV7-8; cdr3_length: 15; cdr3_nt: TGTGCCAGCAGCTTCCAAAGCGGGAGAAAGGAGACCCAGTACTTC; cdr3_aa: CASSFQSGRKETQYF